This record covers a single TCR beta chain. At the DNA level, this CDR3 is encoded by other sequences in the same sample as well. The sample originates from a study of blood T cell repertoires in COVID-19. Study context: Sites across the United States, Italy and Spain contributed samples from acute and convalescent COVID-19.

Data came from immunoSEQ multiplex PCR; TCRdb stores just in-frame clones and leaves some out. The table shows fewer than 85,000 clones, with about 85% occurring only once. V dropped 6 bases and J dropped 1 base, with 11 bases sitting between them. The germline gives CDR1 MDHEN, CDR2 SYDVKM. The CDR3 spans 14 residues. V and J are TRBV28 and TRBJ2-3, with TRBD1 as a possible D gene (5 bases). This clonotype was obtained from a man older than 75 with acute or convalescent COVID-19. What was sequenced was peripheral blood. The CDR3 sequence is CASSLGQGTDTQYF. The CDR3 DNA reads TGTGCCAGCAGCTTGGGGCAGGGCACAGATACGCAGTATTTT. The full variable domain, rest sourced from reference TRBV28 and TRBJ2-3, is DVKVTQSSRYLVKRTGEKVFLECVQDMDHENMFWYRQDPGLGLRLIYFSYDVKMKEKGDIPEGYSVSREKKERFSLILESASTNQTSMYLCASSLGQGTDTQYFGPGTRLTVL.